This TCR beta chain was captured in a study of cytomegalovirus exposure and HLA in healthy donors. Here immunoSEQ multiplex PCR was the method, and the copy in TCRdb shows in-frame clones only, minus some. This table has around 63,000 clones, around 96% appearing once. Germline V gives CDR1 SGHRS, CDR2 YFSETQ. V was trimmed by 0 bases and J by 3 bases, leaving 10 bases between them. The length of the CDR3 is 15 residues. V usage is TRBV5-1 and J usage is TRBJ1-5; TRBD1 is a possible D gene (5 bases). Sequencing used PBMCs. The TCR sequence derives from a woman between 18 and 29 years old in good health and CMV-seronegative. The DNA of the CDR3 is TGCGCCAGCAGCTTGGCGGCGGGGCCCAATCAGCCCCAGCATTTT. It yields the protein CASSLAAGPNQPQHF.